Presented here are 22 T cell receptor beta chains from one specimen sequenced in a study of read filtering for tumor transcriptome and immune sequencing. This library used around 0.4 ug RNA and molecular barcoded adaptors spanning alpha/delta and beta/gamma chains. MiXCR, run by TCRdb on the reads, gives a single entry per CDR3 protein. In the table there are roughly 25,000 distinct CDR3 sequences, less than 25% of which are singletons. Sequencing input: a population of CD138-negative cells sorted from bone marrow. Source of these receptors: a donor aged 40 or over with multiple myeloma.

The chain carries TRBV25-1 and TRBJ1-5; possibly TRBD1 for D (5 bases). Germline lookup yields CDR1 MGHDK and CDR2 SYGVNS. V dropped 4 bases and J dropped 3 bases, with 10 bases sitting between them. The CDR3 consists of 14 residues. The CDR3 loop reads CASSGTGANQPQHF. CDR3 sequence (DNA): TGTGCCAGCAGTGGTACAGGAGCCAATCAGCCCCAGCATTTT. Full variable domain (rest looked up from reference TRBV25-1 and TRBJ1-5): EADIYQTPRYLVIGTGKKITLECSQTMGHDKMYWYQQDPGMELHLIHYSYGVNSTEKGDLSSESTVSRIRTEHFPLTLESARPSHTSQYLCASSGTGANQPQHFGDGTRLSIL.

Within the sample, this clonotype is medium-sized. This sequence joins TRBV6-1 and TRBJ2-7, with 8 bases identical to TRBD1. Germline V gene data show CDR1 as MNHNS and CDR2 as SASEGT. CDR3 length: 14 residues. Germline trimming cut 6 bases from V and 1 base from J; bases unmatched to any gene: 5. This CDR3 reads CASSVTGVSYEQYF. The CDR3 DNA follows: TGTGCCAGCAGCGTGACAGGGGTGTCCTACGAGCAGTACTTC.

There are a few counts of this clonotype. A single base separates this from a much larger clone, so it may be a read error. The rearrangement uses TRBV28 and TRBJ1-2; tentative D call: TRBD1 (5 bases). Germline CDR1 and CDR2: MDHEN and SYDVKM. The CDR3 has 12 residues. The CDR3 spells CASTTGIDGYAF. CDR3 bases: TGTGCCAGCACTACAGGAATTGATGGCTACGCCTTC.

This clonotype is classed as medium-sized. The rearrangement joins TRBV2 to TRBJ2-7; D perhaps matches TRBD1 (6 bases). Trimming stripped 8 bases from V and 4 bases from J, with 15 bases between. Germline CDR1 reads SNHLY; CDR2 reads FYNNEI. CDR3 length: 13 amino acids. CDR3 in amino acids: CASARDNSYEQYF. CDR3 bases: TGTGCCAGCGCGAGGGACAATTCGTACGAGCAGTACTTC.

This clonotype was picked up many times. The chain joins TRBV6-1 to TRBJ1-4; D not certain. The germline V gene encodes CDR1 MNHNS and CDR2 SASEGT. V was clipped by 3 bases and J by 6 bases, with 17 bases between them. The CDR3 is 16 residues long. The CDR3 spells CASSDARREGYEKLFF. CDR3 nucleotides: TGTGCCAGCAGTGACGCCCGACGGGAGGGTTATGAAAAACTGTTTTTT.

This clonotype is a singleton in its sample. A far larger clone is one nucleotide away, so this likely arose from a read error. The chain is built from TRBV3-2 and TRBJ2-1; the tabulated D call, TRBD2, remains unverified against the DNA. TRBV3-2 is given as a pseudogene. The CDR3 is made up of 15 amino acids. The CDR3 DNA reads as TGTGCCAGCGGCCCACAAAGCGGGAGGGCCAATGAGCAGTTCTTC. Protein sequence: CASGPQSGRANEQFF.

Comments on this clonotype: A much larger clonotype is one base distant, so this may be a read error. The chain couples TRBV28 to TRBJ1-5; TRBD1 agrees at 10 bases. Trimming removed 9 bases from V and 7 bases from J; junction bases left unmatched: 6. Germline V gene lookup returns CDR1 MDHEN and CDR2 SYDVKM. The CDR3 is 13 residues long. The CDR3 DNA reads as TGTGCCAGTGACAGGGGGCGGGAGCAGCCCCAGCATTTT. It codes for CASDRGREQPQHF.

As to this clonotype: This clone may be a read error of a much larger clone one base away. This chain uses TRBV2 with TRBJ2-5; a weak D match, TRBD1 (6 bases). This CDR3 is 15 amino acids long. CDR1 SNHLY and CDR2 FYNNEI come from the germline V gene. The DNA of the CDR3 is TGTACCAGCAGTGAAACAGGGATCCCGAAAGAGACCCAGTACTTC. Translating gives CTSSETGIPKETQYF.

This clonotype was counted ten times or more. The CDR3 sequence is CASSQDLGAAREKLFF. CDR3 in DNA: TGTGCCAGCAGCCAAGATCTAGGAGCGGCTCGGGAAAAACTGTTTTTT. V is TRBV14 and J is TRBJ1-4; D remains unclear. Deletions cut 0 bases from V and 8 bases from J, with 16 bases between. This CDR3 has 16 amino acids. Germline-derived CDR1 and CDR2 are SGHDN and FVKESK.

Comment on this clonotype: A much bigger clone sits one base away, suggesting this may be a read error. The chain joins TRBV28 to TRBJ2-3, with TRBD2 matching over 10 bases. The CDR3 has 15 amino acids. The germline V gene encodes CDR1 MDHEN and CDR2 SYDVKM. CDR3 nucleotide sequence: TGTGCCAGCAGTCTAGCGGGAGTCGCGGGAGATGCGCAGTATTTT. Residues: CASSLAGVAGDAQYF. Drawing the rest from reference TRBV28 and TRBJ2-3, the complete variable domain is DVKVTQSSRYLVKRTGEKVFLECVQDMDHENMFWYRQDPGLGLRLIYFSYDVKMKEKGDIPEGYSVSREKKERFSLILESASTNQTSMYLCASSLAGVAGDAQYFGPGTRLTVL.

About this clonotype itself: Because it lacks the conserved phenylalanine or tryptophan at the end, this CDR3 is likely a read error. The chain links TRBV7-2 to TRBJ2-7, with 9 nucleotides matching TRBD2. Germline values: CDR1 SGHTA, CDR2 FQGNSA. V lost 5 bases and J lost 4; bases outside the gene matches: 6. CDR3 length: 14 amino acids. The CDR3 coding sequence is TGTGCCAGCAGCCCCGGGACTAGCTCGTACGAGCAGTACTCT. It codes for CASSPGTSSYEQYS.

Regarding this clonotype: A read error is possible here, since a much larger clone lies one base away. The genes are TRBV20-1 and TRBJ2-4; 7 bases are a match to TRBD2. CDR1 is DFQATT and CDR2 is SNEGSKA in the germline V gene (reference sequence). Losses at the gene ends were 4 bases for V and 3 bases for J; bases not matched to a gene: 3. This CDR3 contains 13 residues. The CDR3 DNA reads TGCAGTGCTACTGCGGGAGTCAAAAACATTCAGTACTTC. This gives the protein CSATAGVKNIQYF.

This clonotype was recorded many times. This chain joins TRBV11-2 and TRBJ2-1; TRBD2 matches 14 bases. Trimming removed 5 bases from V and 9 bases from J; junction bases left unmatched: 12. The CDR3 is 17 amino acids. The germline V gene has CDR1 SGHAT and CDR2 FQNNGV. The CDR3 loop reads CASSLVGTSGSRGEQFF. CDR3 nucleotide sequence: TGTGCCAGCAGCCTCGTCGGGACTAGCGGGAGTAGAGGTGAGCAGTTCTTC.

In its sample, this clonotype was seen a few times. CDR3: CASSSPNTEAFF. For the CDR3, the DNA is TGTGCCAGTAGTTCACCCAACACTGAAGCTTTCTTT. The J gene is TRBJ1-1, the V gene TRBV19; D gene uncertain. The germline V and J ends were trimmed by 5 bases and 2 bases, with 6 bases remaining between them. Germline V lookup: CDR1 LNHDA, CDR2 SQIVND (reference sequence). The CDR3 extends over 12 amino acids.

The rearrangement uses TRBV11-2 and TRBJ2-1; TRBD2 matches 12 bases. The CDR3 runs 18 residues. The germline V gene has CDR1 SGHAT and CDR2 FQNNGV. V dropped 0 bases and J dropped 9; count of bases not matched to a gene: 12. The CDR3 protein is CASSLEGIGLAGHSEQFF. The CDR3 bases are TGTGCCAGCAGCTTAGAGGGTATAGGACTAGCGGGACACAGTGAGCAGTTCTTC.

Ten or more counts support this clonotype. The rearrangement uses TRBV6-5 and TRBJ1-5; D possibly corresponds to TRBD1 (5 bases). The CDR3 spans 14 residues. Looked up from germline, CDR1 is MNHEY and CDR2 is SVGAGI. Trimming shortened V by 8 bases and J by 3 bases, and 14 bases separated the two germline ends. CDR3 protein: CASRPGLNNQPQHF. The CDR3 nucleotides read TGTGCCAGCCGGCCGGGACTCAACAATCAGCCCCAGCATTTT.

Many counts were recorded for this clonotype. CDR3 sequence reads: CASSSGYRNTEAFF. In DNA form, the CDR3 reads TGTGCCAGCAGTTCGGGTTACAGAAACACTGAAGCTTTCTTT. The chain joins TRBV27 to TRBJ1-1; D gene uncertain. The CDR3 spans 14 residues. With 4 bases removed from V and 2 bases from J, the gap between germline ends came to 11 bases. CDR1 is MNHEY, CDR2 SMNVEV, per germline (reference sequence).

Details on this clonotype: A far larger clone differs by one base, so this is likely a read error. This rearrangement joins TRBV10-3 to TRBJ2-1; D may be TRBD2 (5 bases). V lost 0 bases and J lost 10, with 10 bases in between. CDR1 and CDR2 (germline): ENHRY, SYGVKD. The CDR3 consists of 13 residues. The DNA of the CDR3 is TGTGCCATCAGTGAGTCTCGAGGGTACGAGCAGTTCTTC. Its protein product is CAISESRGYEQFF.

This clonotype is labeled as medium-sized. The chain carries TRBV30 and TRBJ2-1; 11 bases are shared with TRBD2. The length of the CDR3 is 15 residues. Germline V gene lookup returns CDR1 GTSNPN and CDR2 SVGIG (reference sequence). Trimming cost V 3 bases and J 7 bases; bases outside gene matches: 8. The CDR3: CAWRLAGVSSNEQFF. The DNA for the CDR3 is TGTGCCTGGAGACTAGCGGGAGTTTCGTCAAATGAGCAGTTCTTC.

Ten or more counts support this clonotype. The V and J genes are TRBV5-1 and TRBJ2-7, with 10 bases that match TRBD2. This CDR3 is built from 15 residues. Germline loops: CDR1 SGHRS, CDR2 YFSETQ. V shed 0 bases, J shed 5 bases, and the junction held 5 bases outside the gene matches. DNA of the CDR3: TGCGCCAGCAGCTTGGAGTCTAGCGGGAGCCACGAGCAGTACTTC. It is translated as CASSLESSGSHEQYF. Using reference TRBV5-1 and TRBJ2-7 for the parts outside the CDR3, the full variable domain is KAGVTQTPRYLIKTRGQQVTLSCSPISGHRSVSWYQQTPGQGLQFLFEYFSETQRNKGNFPGRFSGRQFSNSRSEMNVSTLELGDSALYLCASSLESSGSHEQYFGPGTRLTVT.

This chain links TRBV6-6 with TRBJ2-2; 8 positions agree with TRBD2. V shed 2 bases, J shed 0 bases, and the junction held 17 bases outside the gene matches. Looked up from germline, CDR1 is MNHNY and CDR2 is SVGAGI (reference sequence). CDR3 length: 21 amino acids. Here the CDR3 reads CASSYKGPGGAQTSNTGELFF. For the CDR3, the DNA is TGTGCCAGCAGTTACAAGGGGCCGGGGGGGGCCCAGACATCGAACACCGGGGAGCTGTTTTTT.

This clonotype showed up many times. V gene TRBV6-5 combines with J gene TRBJ2-7; D is perhaps TRBD1 (5 bases). The CDR3 is made up of 15 amino acids. Germline values: CDR1 MNHEY, CDR2 SVGAGI. Between the trimmed V and J ends, which lost 6 bases and 0 bases, there was a span of 15 bases. DNA of the CDR3: TGTGCCAGCAGATATAGTAGGGGAAGCTCCTACGAGCAGTACTTC. Protein sequence: CASRYSRGSSYEQYF.